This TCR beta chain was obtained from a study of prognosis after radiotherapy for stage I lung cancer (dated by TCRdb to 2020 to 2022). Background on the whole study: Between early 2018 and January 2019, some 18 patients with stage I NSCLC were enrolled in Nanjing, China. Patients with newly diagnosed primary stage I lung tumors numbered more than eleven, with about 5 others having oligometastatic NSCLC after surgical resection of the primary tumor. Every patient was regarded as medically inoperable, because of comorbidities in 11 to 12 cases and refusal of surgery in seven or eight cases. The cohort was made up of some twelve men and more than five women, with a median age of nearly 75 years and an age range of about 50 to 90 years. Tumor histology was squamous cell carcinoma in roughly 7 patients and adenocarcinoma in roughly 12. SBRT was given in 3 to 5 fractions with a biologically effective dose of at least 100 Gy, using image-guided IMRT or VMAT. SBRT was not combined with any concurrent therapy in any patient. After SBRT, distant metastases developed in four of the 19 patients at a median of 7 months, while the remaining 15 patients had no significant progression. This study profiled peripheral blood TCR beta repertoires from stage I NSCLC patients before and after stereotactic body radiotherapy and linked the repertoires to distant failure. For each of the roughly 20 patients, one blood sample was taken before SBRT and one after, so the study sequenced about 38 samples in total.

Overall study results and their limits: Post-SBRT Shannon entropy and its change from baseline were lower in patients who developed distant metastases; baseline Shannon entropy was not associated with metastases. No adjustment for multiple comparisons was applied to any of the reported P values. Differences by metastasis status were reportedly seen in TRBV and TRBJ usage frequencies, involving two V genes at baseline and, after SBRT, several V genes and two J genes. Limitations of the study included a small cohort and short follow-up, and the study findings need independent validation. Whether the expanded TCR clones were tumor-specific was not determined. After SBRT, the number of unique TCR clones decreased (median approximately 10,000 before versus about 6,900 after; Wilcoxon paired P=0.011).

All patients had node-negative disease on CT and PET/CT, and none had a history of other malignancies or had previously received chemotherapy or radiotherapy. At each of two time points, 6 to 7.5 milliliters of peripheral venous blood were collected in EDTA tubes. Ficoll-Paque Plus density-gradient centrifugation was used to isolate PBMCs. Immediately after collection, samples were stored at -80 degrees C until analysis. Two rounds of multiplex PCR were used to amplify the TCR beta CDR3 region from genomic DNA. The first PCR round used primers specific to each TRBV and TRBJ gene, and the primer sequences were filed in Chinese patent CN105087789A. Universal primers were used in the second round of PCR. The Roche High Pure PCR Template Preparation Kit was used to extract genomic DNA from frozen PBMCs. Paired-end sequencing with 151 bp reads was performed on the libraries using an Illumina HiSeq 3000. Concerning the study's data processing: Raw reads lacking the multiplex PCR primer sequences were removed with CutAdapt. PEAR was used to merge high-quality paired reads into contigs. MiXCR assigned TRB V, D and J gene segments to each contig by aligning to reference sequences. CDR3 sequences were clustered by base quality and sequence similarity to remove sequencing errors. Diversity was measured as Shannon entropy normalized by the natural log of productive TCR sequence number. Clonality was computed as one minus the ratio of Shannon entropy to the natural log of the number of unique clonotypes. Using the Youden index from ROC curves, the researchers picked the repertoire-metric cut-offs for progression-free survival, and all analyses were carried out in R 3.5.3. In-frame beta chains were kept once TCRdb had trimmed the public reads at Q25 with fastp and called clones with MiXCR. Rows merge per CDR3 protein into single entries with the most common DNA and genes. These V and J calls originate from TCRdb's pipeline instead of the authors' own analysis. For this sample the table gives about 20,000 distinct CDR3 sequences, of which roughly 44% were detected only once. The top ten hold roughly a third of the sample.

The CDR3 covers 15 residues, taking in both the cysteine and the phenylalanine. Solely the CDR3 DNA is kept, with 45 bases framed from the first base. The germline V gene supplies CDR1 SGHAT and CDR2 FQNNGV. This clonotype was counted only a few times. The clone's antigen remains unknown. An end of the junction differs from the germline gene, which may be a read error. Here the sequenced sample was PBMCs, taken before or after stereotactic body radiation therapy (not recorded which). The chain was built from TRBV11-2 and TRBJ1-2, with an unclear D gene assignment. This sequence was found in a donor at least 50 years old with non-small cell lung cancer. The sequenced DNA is TGTGCCAGCAGCTTAGGGCCAGGTACGGGCTATGTCTACACCTTC. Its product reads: CASSLGPGTGYVYTF.